This T cell receptor beta chain was captured in a study of vaccination and CD4 T cells after COVID-19. About the study: Comprising six males and four females, the convalescent participants counted two Hispanic individuals among them.

This clonotype was seen a handful of times. Its target is not known. Sequenced with the Oncomine TCR Beta short-read assay was DNA taken from cultured CD4+ T cells. MiXCR was run by TCRdb on the PCR reads, yielding one entry per CDR3 protein. The sample lists about 15,000 distinct CDR3 sequences; about 39% were seen once. This sample's treatment: roughly 10-day PBMC culture with coronavirus spike peptide pools or control peptides (ViraFEST assay). ViraFEST grew antigen-specific T cells using peptide pools, then sequenced TCRs. Germline V gene sequence: CDR1 MDHEN, CDR2 SYDVKM. This CDR3 has 13 residues. The ends were cut back, 5 bases at V and 6 bases at J, with 13 bases in the middle.

The chain couples TRBV28 to TRBJ1-2, with a tentative D call TRBD1 (6 bases). The specimen was CD4+ T cells from blood, cultured in vitro, collected before SARS-CoV-2 vaccination. The source is a human donor who had recovered from COVID-19. The CDR3, as DNA: TGTGCCAGCAGTCAAATCAGGGGCCATGGCTACACCTTC. This gives the protein CASSQIRGHGYTF.